This T cell receptor beta chain was identified during a study of PD-L1 blockade in urothelial cancer. Study-level findings and limits: Durable-benefit patients had greater expansion of tumor-associated blood clones at 3 weeks.

A note on this clone: What it binds is unknown.

Produced via immunoSEQ multiplex PCR; TCRdb's table is partial and in-frame only. There are 50,000 or so clones in the sample; about 80% occur only once, and about 6% lies in the top ten. The CDR3 is 10 amino acids. Trimming took off 4 bases at V and 8 bases at J, with 8 bases between the two ends. Germline assignment: CDR1 DFQATT and CDR2 SNEGSKA (reference sequence). Specimen: PBMCs, collected around atezolizumab (anti-PD-L1) treatment. The clonotype originates from a man in his forties or fifties with urothelial cancer. J is TRBJ1-2 and V is TRBV20-1; D remains ambiguous. The CDR3 loop reads CSAIISGYTF. The CDR3 nucleotides are TGCAGTGCTATTATATCGGGCTACACCTTC.